This T cell receptor beta chain was profiled in a study of a mutant IDH1 vaccine in newly diagnosed glioma. Study details: Either 4-6 weeks after radiotherapy alone or alongside temozolomide, vaccination was begun. Most patients had received both radiotherapy and temozolomide, the prior options being radiotherapy, temozolomide, or both.

As for time point: week 35, safety follow-up. Doses of 300 ug of mutant IDH1 20-mer peptide were given with topical imiquimod. The astrocytomas were IDH1-mutant, ATRX-negative, and WHO grade 3 or 4. V lost 6 bases and J 5 bases, leaving 10 bases between the germline ends. Germline-derived CDR1 and CDR2 are MDHEN and SYDVKM. This CDR3 is 12 amino acids long. This clone occurred many times. The antigen is undetermined. Clones were read by immunoSEQ multiplex PCR, and TCRdb kept only the in-frame ones, dropping some. The data show approximately 44,000 clones, about 79% seen once. This TCR was recovered from a man between 40 and 49 years old with glioma. This chain uses TRBV28 with TRBJ1-2; possible D gene TRBD1, 5 bases. Sequencing was performed on PBMCs, taken from a glioma patient whose treatment included an IDH1 peptide vaccine. Here the CDR3 DNA reads TGTGCCAGCAGGACGGGGGGGTATGGCTACACCTTC. Its protein is CASRTGGYGYTF.